Following are 14 T cell receptor beta chains from one sample sequenced in a study of blood T cell repertoires in COVID-19. Repertoires were generated with immunoSEQ multiplex PCR, while TCRdb's copy carries only in-frame clones and drops some. The sample has tens of thousands of clones; 82% are singletons. The source material was peripheral blood. Source of these receptors: a woman older than 75 with acute or convalescent COVID-19.

V is TRBV7-2 and J is TRBJ1-5; 9 nucleotides match TRBD1. The CDR3 extends over 16 amino acids. With 4 bases clipped from V and 9 bases from J, the junction kept 13 bases outside the gene matches. Germline CDR1 and CDR2: SGHTA and FQGNSA. The CDR3 sequence is CASSSGGGQGLRPQHF. The CDR3 DNA reads as TGTGCCAGCAGCTCGGGGGGGGGACAGGGCTTACGGCCCCAGCATTTT. Based on the CDR3 plus reference TRBV7-2 and TRBJ1-5, the full variable domain is GAGVSQSPSNKVTEKGKDVELRCDPISGHTALYWYRQSLGQGLEFLIYFQGNSAPDKSGLPSDRFSAERTGGSVSTLTIQRTQQEDSAVYLCASSSGGGQGLRPQHFGDGTRLSIL.

This sequence joins TRBV19 and TRBJ2-5, with D tentatively TRBD2 (5 bases). Germline CDR1 is LNHDA and CDR2 is SQIVND (reference sequence). The length of the CDR3 is 14 residues. Written as DNA, the CDR3 is TGTGCTTCGAAAAGCGGAGGCCTCCAAGAGACCCAGTACTTC. It specifies CASKSGGLQETQYF.

The chain links TRBV18 to TRBJ2-3; TRBD1 matches at 7 bases. Per germline, CDR1 KGHSH and CDR2 LQKENI. V lost 5 bases to trimming and J lost 2 bases; unmatched junction nucleotides: 4. This CDR3 region has 14 residues. In nucleotides, the CDR3 is TGTGCCAGCTCAGGGACAGTCTTCACAGATACGCAGTATTTT. It encodes CASSGTVFTDTQYF.

The genes are TRBV19 and TRBJ1-1; 11 nucleotides agree with TRBD1. Germline lookup yields CDR1 LNHDA and CDR2 SQIVND (reference sequence). The J segment lost 0 bases and the V segment lost 2 bases, leaving 5 bases of the junction unmatched. This CDR3 region has 17 residues. CDR3: CASSIIGTGGMNTEAFF. Here the CDR3 DNA reads TGTGCCAGTAGTATAATTGGGACAGGGGGAATGAACACTGAAGCTTTCTTT.

The chain is built from TRBV6-1 and TRBJ1-1; TRBD1 matches 10 bases. Germline CDR1 and CDR2: MNHNS and SASEGT. There are 19 residues in the CDR3. With V trimmed by 4 bases and J by 0 bases, 14 bases remained unmatched. The chain's CDR3 is CASSGIPRDRGYMNTEAFF. In DNA, the CDR3 is TGTGCCAGCAGTGGAATACCGCGGGACAGGGGATACATGAACACTGAAGCTTTCTTT.

The V gene is TRBV9, the J gene TRBJ1-4, with D perhaps TRBD1 (5 bases). The V gene lost 4 bases and the J gene lost 4 bases, with 20 bases spanning the gap. The V gene's germline CDR1 is SGDLS and CDR2 YYNGEE. This CDR3 has 17 residues. The CDR3 DNA follows: TGTGCCAGCAGCCCAAAGGTGGGGCAGGGCCTTAATGAAAAACTGTTTTTT. As protein: CASSPKVGQGLNEKLFF.

This clone was observed a single time. The CDR3: CASRETSGSRFNEQFF. As DNA, the CDR3 is TGTGCCAGCAGGGAGACTAGCGGGAGTAGGTTTAATGAGCAGTTCTTC. V is TRBV28 and J is TRBJ2-1, with 12 bases aligning to TRBD2. The CDR3 extends over 16 amino acids. Trimming cost V 6 bases and J 7 bases; bases outside gene matches: 10. Per germline, CDR1 MDHEN and CDR2 SYDVKM. Supplemented by reference TRBV28 and TRBJ2-1, the full variable domain reads DVKVTQSSRYLVKRTGEKVFLECVQDMDHENMFWYRQDPGLGLRLIYFSYDVKMKEKGDIPEGYSVSREKKERFSLILESASTNQTSMYLCASRETSGSRFNEQFFGPGTRLTVL.

Here the CDR3 DNA reads TGCGCCAGCAGTGAGACAGGGATTCGCGAGCAGTACTTC. It encodes CASSETGIREQYF. The chain employs TRBV10-1 and TRBJ2-7, with a possible D match to TRBD1 (6 bases). This CDR3 region has 13 residues. The germline V gene has CDR1 WNHNN and CDR2 SYGVQD (reference sequence). Trimming removed 2 bases from V and 6 bases from J, with 11 bases in between.

The chain employs TRBV4-2 and TRBJ2-1; 10 nucleotides match TRBD2. V lost 1 base, J lost 6 bases, and 9 bases stayed unmatched. The CDR3 is made up of 17 amino acids. Germline CDR1 reads LGHNA; CDR2 reads YNFKEQ. The CDR3: CASSQVSLLAGPNEQFF. CDR3 DNA: TGTGCCAGCAGCCAAGTTAGCTTACTAGCGGGACCCAATGAGCAGTTCTTC.

The chain is built from TRBV7-2 and TRBJ2-1, with a weak D call TRBD2 (6 bases). V lost 0 bases, J lost 2 bases, and 8 bases lay in between. The CDR3 length is 15 residues. In germline, CDR1 is SGHTA, CDR2 FQGNSA. CDR3 region: CASSLASGAYNEQFF. CDR3 coding DNA: TGTGCCAGCAGCTTAGCTAGCGGCGCCTACAATGAGCAGTTCTTC.

This chain uses TRBV9 with TRBJ1-2, with TRBD1 identical over 9 bases. Germline CDR1 SGDLS, CDR2 YYNGEE. V was clipped by 4 bases and J by 6 bases; unmatched bases: 7. The CDR3 runs 14 residues. CDR3 amino acids: CASSLWDRDHGYTF. DNA for the CDR3: TGTGCCAGCAGCTTGTGGGACAGGGATCATGGCTACACCTTC.

V is TRBV5-6 and J is TRBJ2-1; 8 bases agree with TRBD1. The CDR3 is 16 amino acids. With 0 bases clipped from V and 6 bases from J, the junction kept 8 bases outside the gene matches. The germline V gene has CDR1 SGHDT and CDR2 YYEEEE. The CDR3 sequence: CASSLGPGQGSNEQFF. The DNA of the CDR3 is TGTGCCAGCAGCTTGGGACCCGGACAGGGTTCCAATGAGCAGTTCTTC.

The J gene is TRBJ2-2, the V gene TRBV19, with D possibly TRBD1 on 5 matching bases. Germline V lookup: CDR1 LNHDA, CDR2 SQIVND (reference sequence). The CDR3 has 14 residues. V was clipped by 3 bases and J by 4 bases, with 9 bases between them. The CDR3 nucleotides read TGTGCCAGTAGTATGGCAGGGATCACCGGGGAGCTGTTTTTT. Protein product: CASSMAGITGELFF.

The CDR3 loop is CASSPGQGGETQYF. The CDR3 nucleotides read TGTGCCAGCAGCCCCGGACAGGGGGGAGAGACCCAGTACTTC. The J gene is TRBJ2-5, the V gene TRBV4-2; 10 bases align to TRBD1. Germline V gives CDR1 LGHNA, CDR2 YNFKEQ. Trimming removed 4 bases from V and 4 bases from J; junction bases left unmatched: 3. This CDR3 spans 14 amino acids.